These 3 T cell receptor beta chains were sequenced from one sample in a study of vaccination effects on CD4 cells after COVID-19. Their antigen targets remain unknown. Prior to sequencing, the ViraFEST assay stimulated PBMC with viral peptide pools, which expanded the antigen-specific CD4+ T cells. Researchers isolated CD4+ T cells once around 11 days of culture had elapsed. The person had a PCR-confirmed SARS-CoV-2 infection during March to December 2020. Profiling relied on immunoSEQ multiplex PCR, and the TCRdb table lists in-frame clones only, not all of them. The table includes tens of thousands of clones, around 79% detected once. The sequenced sample was CD4+ T cells from PBMCs cultured with HCoV-NL63 spike peptides, obtained before COVID-19 vaccination. All receptors derive from a human donor who had a prior SARS-CoV-2 infection.

The rearrangement joins TRBV9 to TRBJ2-6; D gene unclear. The ends were cut back, 4 bases at V and 3 bases at J, with 5 bases in the middle. CDR3 length: 13 residues. Germline V lookup: CDR1 SGDLS, CDR2 YYNGEE. CDR3 in DNA: TGTGCCAGCAGCTTGGTTGGGGCCAACGTCCTGACTTTC. As protein: CASSLVGANVLTF.

The gene calls are TRBV3-1 (or the pseudogene TRBV3-2) and TRBJ2-1; 9 nucleotides match TRBD1. The ends lost 1 base at V and 5 bases at J; junction bases unmatched: 3. Germline assignment: CDR1 LGHDT and CDR2 YNNKEL (reference sequence). The CDR3 has 15 amino acids. CDR3 loop: CASSQGTGADNEQFF. The DNA of the CDR3 is TGTGCCAGCAGCCAAGGGACAGGGGCAGACAATGAGCAGTTCTTC.

The CDR3 DNA follows: TGTGCCAGCAGCCGGGGGAGGAGTGGCACCGGGGAGCTGTTTTTT. Translation gives CASSRGRSGTGELFF. The chain uses TRBV3-1 (or the pseudogene TRBV3-2) and TRBJ2-2, with D perhaps matching TRBD2 (6 bases). The germline V gene encodes CDR1 LGHDT and CDR2 YNNKEL (reference sequence). The CDR3 loop spans 15 amino acids. Trimming took 4 bases from V and 4 from J, leaving 13 bases between them.